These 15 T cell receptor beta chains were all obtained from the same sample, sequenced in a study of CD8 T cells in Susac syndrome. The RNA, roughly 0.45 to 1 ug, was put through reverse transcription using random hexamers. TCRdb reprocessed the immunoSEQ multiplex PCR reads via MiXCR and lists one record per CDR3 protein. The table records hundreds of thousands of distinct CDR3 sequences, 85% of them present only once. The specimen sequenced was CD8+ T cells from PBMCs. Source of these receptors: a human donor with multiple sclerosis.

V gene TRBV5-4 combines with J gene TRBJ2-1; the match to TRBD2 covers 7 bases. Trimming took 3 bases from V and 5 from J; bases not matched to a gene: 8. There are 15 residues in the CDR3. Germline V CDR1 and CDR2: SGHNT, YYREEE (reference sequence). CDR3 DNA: TGTGCCAGCAGCTACTCTAGGGGAGGGGACAATGAGCAGTTCTTC. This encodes CASSYSRGGDNEQFF.

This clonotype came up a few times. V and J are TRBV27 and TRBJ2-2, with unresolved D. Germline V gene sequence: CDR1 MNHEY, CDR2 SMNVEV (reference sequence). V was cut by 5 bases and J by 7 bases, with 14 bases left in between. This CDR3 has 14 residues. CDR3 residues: CASSPTAQRGELFF. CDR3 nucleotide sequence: TGTGCCAGCAGTCCCACAGCGCAGCGCGGGGAGCTGTTTTTT.

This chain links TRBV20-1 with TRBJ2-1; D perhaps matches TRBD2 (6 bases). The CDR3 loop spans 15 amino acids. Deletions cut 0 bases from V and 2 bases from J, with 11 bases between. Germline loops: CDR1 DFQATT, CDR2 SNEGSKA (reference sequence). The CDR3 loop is CSARDTGEPYNEQFF. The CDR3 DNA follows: TGCAGTGCTAGAGATACGGGAGAACCCTACAATGAGCAGTTCTTC.

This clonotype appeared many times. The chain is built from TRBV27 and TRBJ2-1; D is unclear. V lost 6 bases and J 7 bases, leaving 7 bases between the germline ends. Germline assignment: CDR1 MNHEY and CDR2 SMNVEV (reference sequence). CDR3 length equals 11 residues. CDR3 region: CASSSGNEQFF. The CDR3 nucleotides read TGTGCCAGCAGCTCCGGGAATGAGCAGTTCTTC.

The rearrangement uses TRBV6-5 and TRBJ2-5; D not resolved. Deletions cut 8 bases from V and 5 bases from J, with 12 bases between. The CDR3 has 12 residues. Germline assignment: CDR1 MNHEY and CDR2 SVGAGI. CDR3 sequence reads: CASFENWETQYF. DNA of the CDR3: TGTGCCAGCTTTGAGAATTGGGAGACCCAGTACTTC.

The CDR3 sequence: CAITGIGVYNEQFF. CDR3 nucleotides: TGTGCCATCACGGGGATTGGGGTGTACAATGAGCAGTTCTTC. V and J are TRBV10-3 and TRBJ2-1; perhaps TRBD2 as D (5 bases). V was cut by 7 bases and J by 4 bases, with 14 bases left in between. The CDR3 spans 14 residues. Germline assignment: CDR1 ENHRY and CDR2 SYGVKD.

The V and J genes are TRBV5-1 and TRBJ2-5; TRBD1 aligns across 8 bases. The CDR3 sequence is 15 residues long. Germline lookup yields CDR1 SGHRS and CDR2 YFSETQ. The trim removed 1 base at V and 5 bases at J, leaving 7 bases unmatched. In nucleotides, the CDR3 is TGCGCCAGCAGCTTGATCGGACAGGGTGGCGAGACCCAGTACTTC. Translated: CASSLIGQGGETQYF.

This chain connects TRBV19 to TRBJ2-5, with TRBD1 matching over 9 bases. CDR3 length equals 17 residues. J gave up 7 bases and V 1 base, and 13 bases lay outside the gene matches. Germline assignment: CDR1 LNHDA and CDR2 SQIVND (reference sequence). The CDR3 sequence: CASSIGEGTGKRRTQYF. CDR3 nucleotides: TGTGCCAGTAGTATAGGGGAAGGGACAGGGAAGAGGAGGACCCAGTACTTC.

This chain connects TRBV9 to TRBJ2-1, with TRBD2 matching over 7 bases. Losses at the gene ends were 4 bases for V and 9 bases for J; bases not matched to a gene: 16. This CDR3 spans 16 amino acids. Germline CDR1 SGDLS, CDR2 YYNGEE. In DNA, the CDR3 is TGTGCCAGCAGCCCCCGGAGTAGCGGGCCCTTCGGTGAGCAGTTCTTC. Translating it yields CASSPRSSGPFGEQFF.

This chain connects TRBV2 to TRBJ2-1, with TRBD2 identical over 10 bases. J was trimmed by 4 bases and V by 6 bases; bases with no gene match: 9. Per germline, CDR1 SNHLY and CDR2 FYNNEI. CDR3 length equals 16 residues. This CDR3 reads CASSPATSGTYNEQFF. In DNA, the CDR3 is TGTGCCAGCAGCCCAGCCACTAGCGGGACATACAATGAGCAGTTCTTC.

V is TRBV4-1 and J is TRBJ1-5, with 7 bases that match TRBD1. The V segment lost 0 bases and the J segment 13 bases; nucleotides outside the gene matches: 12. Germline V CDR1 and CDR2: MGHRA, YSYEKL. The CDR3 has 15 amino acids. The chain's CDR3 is CASSQEDRSLGVQHF. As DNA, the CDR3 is TGCGCCAGCAGCCAAGAGGACAGGAGCTTAGGGGTACAGCATTTT.

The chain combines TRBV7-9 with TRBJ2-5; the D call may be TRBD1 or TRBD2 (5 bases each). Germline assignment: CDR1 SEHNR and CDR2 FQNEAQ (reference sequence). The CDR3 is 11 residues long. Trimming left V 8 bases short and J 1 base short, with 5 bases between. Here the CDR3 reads CASGGQETQYF. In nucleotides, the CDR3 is TGTGCCAGCGGGGGCCAAGAGACCCAGTACTTC.

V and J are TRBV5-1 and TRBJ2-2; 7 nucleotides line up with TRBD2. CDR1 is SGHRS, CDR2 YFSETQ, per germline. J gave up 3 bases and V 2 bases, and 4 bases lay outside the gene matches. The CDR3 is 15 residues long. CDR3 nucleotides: TGCGCCAGCAGCTTAAGTCTAGCGGACACCGGGGAGCTGTTTTTT. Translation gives CASSLSLADTGELFF.

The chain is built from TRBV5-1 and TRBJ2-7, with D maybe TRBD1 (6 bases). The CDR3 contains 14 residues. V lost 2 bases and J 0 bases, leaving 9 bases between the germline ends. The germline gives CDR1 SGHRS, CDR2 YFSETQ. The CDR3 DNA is TGCGCCAGCAGCTTTCGGACAGCCTCCTACGAGCAGTACTTC. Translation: CASSFRTASYEQYF.

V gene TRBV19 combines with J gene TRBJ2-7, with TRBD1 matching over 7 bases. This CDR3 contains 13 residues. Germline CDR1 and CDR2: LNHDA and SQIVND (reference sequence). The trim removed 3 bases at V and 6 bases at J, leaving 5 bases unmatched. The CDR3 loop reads CASSIIDRAEQYF. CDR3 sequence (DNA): TGTGCCAGTAGTATTATCGACAGGGCCGAGCAGTACTTC.